The T cell receptor beta chain under discussion was sequenced for a study of CD8 T cells in Susac syndrome. cDNA came from around 0.5 to 1 ug RNA primed by random hexamers. TCRdb passed the immunoSEQ multiplex PCR reads through MiXCR, listing each CDR3 protein once. The sample lists 100,000 to 150,000 distinct CDR3 sequences; about 94% were seen once. The recently defined diagnostic criteria for definite or probable disease were met by the Susac syndrome patients. V lost 5 bases to trimming and J lost 0 bases; unmatched junction nucleotides: 5. The length of the CDR3 is 14 residues. The V gene's germline CDR1 is SQVTM and CDR2 ANQGSEA.

This sequence originates from a human donor with Susac syndrome. Sequenced sample: CD8+ T cells from PBMCs. The chain is built from TRBV29-1 and TRBJ2-3, with 7 bases that match TRBD1. The CDR3 nucleotides read TGCAGCGTTTATGGGACAGATAGCACAGATACGCAGTATTTT. The encoded protein is CSVYGTDSTDTQYF.